The 29 T cell receptor beta chains below come from one sample, sequenced in a study of T cell responses to AZD1222 COVID-19 vaccine. Only in-frame clones appear in the TCRdb table, and some are missing; sequencing was by immunoSEQ multiplex PCR. The table records about 190,000 clones, almost 95% of them present only once. The source was peripheral blood, collected on day 0 of AZD1222 vaccination. All receptors come from an adult in good health.

V usage is TRBV2 and J usage is TRBJ1-1; D is uncertain. Per germline, CDR1 SNHLY and CDR2 FYNNEI. The CDR3 length is 14 residues. V dropped 2 bases and J dropped 3 bases, with 10 bases sitting between them. The CDR3 sequence: CASSESWVDTEAFF. CDR3 bases: TGTGCCAGCAGTGAATCGTGGGTAGACACTGAAGCTTTCTTT.

The V gene is TRBV7-6, the J gene TRBJ1-2; D unclear. Germline CDR1 is SGHVS and CDR2 is FNYEAQ. Trimming shortened V by 0 bases and J by 3 bases, and 14 bases separated the two germline ends. The CDR3 is 16 amino acids. DNA of the CDR3: TGTGCCAGCAGCTTAGCCGGCAGGCGGAAAGACTATGGCTACACCTTC. Translation gives CASSLAGRRKDYGYTF.

This chain connects TRBV6-5 to TRBJ1-2, with D tentatively TRBD1 (5 bases). The length of the CDR3 is 16 residues. Germline V lookup: CDR1 MNHEY, CDR2 SVGAGI. The V end lost 0 bases, the J end lost 5 bases, and 16 bases lay between the germline ends. CDR3 region: CASSYSVGQGEYGYTF. For the CDR3, the DNA is TGTGCCAGCAGTTACTCCGTCGGCCAGGGAGAATATGGCTACACCTTC.

V is TRBV11-1 and J is TRBJ1-1; D is unclear. With 1 base removed from V and 5 bases from J, the gap between germline ends came to 11 bases. Germline values: CDR1 SGHAT, CDR2 FQDESV (reference sequence). This CDR3 has 14 residues. The CDR3 DNA follows: TGTGCCAGCAGCTTAGGGAGGGTGTGGACTGAAGCTTTCTTT. This gives the protein CASSLGRVWTEAFF.

V gene TRBV20-1 combines with J gene TRBJ2-4, with 7 nucleotides matching TRBD1. Germline lookup yields CDR1 DFQATT and CDR2 SNEGSKA (reference sequence). Trimming removed 3 bases from V and 16 bases from J; junction bases left unmatched: 6. The CDR3 is 10 residues long. CDR3 coding DNA: TGCAGTGCTAGTGACAGGGTCCCCTACTTC. Protein: CSASDRVPYF.

This chain links TRBV6-5 with TRBJ1-1; TRBD1 agrees at 8 bases. V lost 0 bases to trimming and J lost 1 base; unmatched junction nucleotides: 4. The length of the CDR3 is 16 residues. Germline values: CDR1 MNHEY, CDR2 SVGAGI. In nucleotides, the CDR3 is TGTGCCAGCAGTTACTCGTTCCAGGGGGCGAACACTGAAGCTTTCTTT. Translating it yields CASSYSFQGANTEAFF.

This clone has only one observation. The V call is TRBV5-1, the J call TRBJ1-4; D call uncertain. Looked up from germline, CDR1 is SGHRS and CDR2 is YFSETQ. The CDR3 covers 15 residues. Deletions cut 8 bases from V and 0 bases from J, with 14 bases between. CDR3 residues: CASSREQTTNEKLFF. CDR3 nucleotide sequence: TGCGCCAGTAGCCGGGAGCAAACAACTAATGAAAAACTGTTTTTT.

This sequence joins TRBV29-1 and TRBJ2-3; D ambiguous. This CDR3 has 13 residues. The V gene's germline CDR1 is SQVTM and CDR2 ANQGSEA. V gave up 4 bases and J gave up 2 bases, with 10 bases separating them. CDR3 sequence reads: CSVGSTNTDTQYF. CDR3 in DNA: TGCAGCGTTGGCTCCACGAACACAGATACGCAGTATTTT.

The gene calls are TRBV19 and TRBJ1-1; 7 bases match TRBD1. The V and J ends lost 7 bases and 7 bases, in that order; junction bases with no gene match: 6. This CDR3 spans 12 amino acids. The germline V gene encodes CDR1 LNHDA and CDR2 SQIVND (reference sequence). CDR3 sequence: CASTQGGGEAFF. The CDR3 DNA reads as TGTGCCAGTACTCAGGGGGGTGGTGAAGCTTTCTTT.

This clone showed up just once. The chain couples TRBV2 to TRBJ1-4; D remains ambiguous. The germline gives CDR1 SNHLY, CDR2 FYNNEI. V was trimmed by 6 bases and J by 9 bases, leaving 14 bases between them. This CDR3 has 13 residues. DNA of the CDR3: TGTGCCAGCAGGCCCGACGGAGCCAAAAAACTGTTTTTT. Amino acid sequence: CASRPDGAKKLFF. Together with reference TRBV2 and TRBJ1-4, the CDR3 gives the full variable domain: EPEVTQTPSHQVTQMGQEVILRCVPISNHLYFYWYRQILGQKVEFLVSFYNNEISEKSEIFDDQFSVERPDGSNFTLKIRSTKLEDSAMYFCASRPDGAKKLFFGSGTQLSVL.

This rearrangement joins TRBV15 to TRBJ1-5; 8 bases line up with TRBD1. CDR3 length: 15 amino acids. V was clipped by 3 bases and J by 7 bases; unmatched bases: 8. Germline V gene lookup returns CDR1 LNHNV and CDR2 YYDKDF (reference sequence). Written as DNA, the CDR3 is TGTGCCACCAGCAGCCCGGAGACAGGGGACCAGCCCCAGCATTTT. The encoded protein is CATSSPETGDQPQHF.

About this clone itself: The same CDR3 also results from other DNA sequences found in this sample. This chain connects TRBV6-5 to TRBJ1-1; the D is unclear. This CDR3 has 13 residues. Germline V gene data show CDR1 as MNHEY and CDR2 as SVGAGI. V was trimmed by 2 bases and J by 4 bases, leaving 8 bases between them. This CDR3 is CASSYGPGTEAFF. In DNA form, the CDR3 reads TGTGCCAGCAGTTACGGGCCGGGCACTGAAGCTTTCTTT.

The V gene is TRBV6-5, the J gene TRBJ1-1; D unclear. The CDR3 sequence is 13 residues long. Trimming stripped 6 bases from V and 0 bases from J, with 8 bases between. CDR1 and CDR2 (germline): MNHEY, SVGAGI. CDR3 loop: CASRDQLNTEAFF. CDR3 bases: TGTGCCAGCAGGGACCAATTGAACACTGAAGCTTTCTTT.

The rearrangement links TRBV10-1 to TRBJ1-2; TRBD1 might be the D (5 bases). The length of the CDR3 is 13 residues. The germline V and J ends were trimmed by 6 bases and 2 bases, with 10 bases remaining between them. Germline V CDR1 and CDR2: WNHNN, SYGVQD (reference sequence). CDR3 loop: CASSSGPNYGYTF. In nucleotides, the CDR3 is TGCGCCAGCAGCTCGGGACCGAACTATGGCTACACCTTC.

This clone came up a few times. This chain uses TRBV5-4 with TRBJ1-1, with 10 bases lining up with TRBD1. CDR1 and CDR2 (germline): SGHNT, YYREEE (reference sequence). After removal of 0 bases from V and 0 bases from J, the junction contained 5 bases not matched to a gene. The CDR3 loop spans 17 amino acids. The CDR3 DNA is TGTGCCAGCAGCTTGGCGGACAGGGGGTGGGTGAACACTGAAGCTTTCTTT. Protein product: CASSLADRGWVNTEAFF.

The V gene is TRBV6-2 or TRBV6-3, the J gene TRBJ2-2; a weak D match, TRBD2 (5 bases). The CDR3 is made up of 14 amino acids. V was clipped by 6 bases and J by 7 bases, with 15 bases between them. The germline gives CDR1 MNHEY, CDR2 SVGEGT. CDR3 protein: CASSRELWGGELFF. The DNA of the CDR3 is TGTGCCAGCAGCCGGGAATTATGGGGCGGGGAGCTGTTTTTT.

The CDR3 protein is CASSELGGRETQYF. CDR3 DNA sequence: TGTGCCAGCAGTGAGTTGGGGGGGCGAGAGACCCAGTACTTC. The chain is built from TRBV6-1 and TRBJ2-5; the D gene is possibly TRBD2 (7 bases). Germline CDR1 and CDR2: MNHNS and SASEGT. The CDR3 has 14 amino acids. The V end was cut by 3 bases, the J end by 4 bases, with 12 bases between.

The chain combines TRBV18 with TRBJ2-2; D unclear. The germline CDR1 and CDR2 sequences are KGHSH and LQKENI. Between the trimmed V and J ends, which lost 2 bases and 8 bases, there was a span of 12 bases. The CDR3 is made up of 14 amino acids. The CDR3, as DNA: TGTGCCAGCTCACCAGAAGTCCCGGTTGGGGAGCTGTTTTTT. Protein product: CASSPEVPVGELFF.

This clone was detected only once. The gene calls are TRBV19 and TRBJ2-1, with TRBD2 matching over 9 bases. Germline V gene data show CDR1 as LNHDA and CDR2 as SQIVND (reference sequence). With 8 bases clipped from V and 6 bases from J, the junction kept 11 bases outside the gene matches. This CDR3 spans 15 amino acids. CDR3 nucleotide sequence: TGTGCCAGTTCCCGCGGGGGGGGCAGAGTCAATGAGCAGTTCTTC. It yields the protein CASSRGGGRVNEQFF. Full variable domain (rest looked up from reference TRBV19 and TRBJ2-1): DGGITQSPKYLFRKEGQNVTLSCEQNLNHDAMYWYRQDPGQGLRLIYYSQIVNDFQKGDIAEGYSVSREKKESFPLTVTSAQKNPTAFYLCASSRGGGRVNEQFFGPGTRLTVL.

The chain has TRBV29-1 and TRBJ1-1, with a tentative D call TRBD1 (5 bases). V gave up 5 bases and J gave up 1 base, with 8 bases separating them. CDR1 is SQVTM, CDR2 ANQGSEA, per germline. This CDR3 is built from 12 residues. The CDR3 DNA is TGCAGCGTTCAGAGGGGGAACACTGAAGCTTTCTTT. Translating gives CSVQRGNTEAFF.

The rearrangement links TRBV12-5 to TRBJ1-1; D ambiguous. The CDR3 consists of 13 residues. V was trimmed by 0 bases and J by 1 base, leaving 3 bases between them. Germline V gives CDR1 LGHNT, CDR2 FRNRAP. The CDR3 coding sequence is TGTGCTAGTGGTTTGGTGGGGAACACTGAAGCTTTCTTT. It specifies CASGLVGNTEAFF.

In this sample, this clone turned up once. The chain has TRBV28 and TRBJ1-1, with D unclear. Trimming cost V 5 bases and J 0 bases, with 7 bases left between them. CDR1 and CDR2 (germline): MDHEN, SYDVKM. The CDR3 runs to 13 residues. CDR3 coding DNA: TGTGCCAGCAGTCGCACCTTGAACACTGAAGCTTTCTTT. It codes for CASSRTLNTEAFF.

The chain couples TRBV7-9 to TRBJ1-1; D possibly corresponds to TRBD1 (5 bases). This CDR3 has 15 residues. Germline CDR1 SEHNR, CDR2 FQNEAQ (reference sequence). The germline V and J ends were trimmed by 8 bases and 3 bases, with 19 bases remaining between them. CDR3 in DNA: TGTGCCAGCCTCGGGACGGGCCTTGGCTACACTGAAGCTTTCTTT. This translates into CASLGTGLGYTEAFF.

CDR3 nucleotide sequence: TGTGCCAGCAGCCTAGGGGCTGTCTCGCGATCCCAAGAGACCCAGTACTTC. Protein: CASSLGAVSRSQETQYF. The chain couples TRBV11-2 to TRBJ2-5; the D gene is possibly TRBD1 (5 bases). Trimming removed 5 bases at V and 1 base at J, with 20 bases between. This CDR3 has 17 amino acids. Germline assignment: CDR1 SGHAT and CDR2 FQNNGV.

V usage is TRBV2 and J usage is TRBJ2-2; no clear D gene. Trimming removed 3 bases at V and 2 bases at J, with 10 bases between. The CDR3 has 15 amino acids. Per the germline V gene, CDR1 is SNHLY and CDR2 is FYNNEI. The CDR3 reads CASSDVPVNTGELFF. CDR3 DNA sequence: TGTGCCAGCAGTGACGTGCCGGTCAACACCGGGGAGCTGTTTTTT.

The genes are TRBV25-1 and TRBJ2-7; 7 positions agree with TRBD2. The CDR3 consists of 12 residues. Per the germline V gene, CDR1 is MGHDK and CDR2 is SYGVNS. The CDR3 DNA follows: TGTGCATCAAGGGAGGGTTTCTACGAGCAGTACTTC. This gives the protein CASREGFYEQYF.

V and J are TRBV29-1 and TRBJ1-2; weak D call: TRBD1 (6 bases). Trimming cost V 1 base and J 7 bases, with 22 bases left between them. The germline V gene encodes CDR1 SQVTM and CDR2 ANQGSEA. The CDR3 length is 16 residues. In DNA, the CDR3 is TGCAGCGTTGAAGCCTCCCCTCGCGGGGGGGCAGGTGGCTACACCTTC. Translated, it gives CSVEASPRGGAGGYTF.

This sequence joins TRBV18 and TRBJ1-4, with no clear D. The CDR3 sequence is 13 residues long. Germline assignment: CDR1 KGHSH and CDR2 LQKENI. V was cut by 8 bases and J by 7 bases, with 14 bases left in between. In DNA, the CDR3 is TGTGCCAGCAAACGCGGGGATCCTGAAAAACTGTTTTTT. It yields the protein CASKRGDPEKLFF.

The CDR3 coding sequence is TGTGCCAGCAGTATCGCCATGAACACTGAAGCTTTCTTT. Its translation is CASSIAMNTEAFF. The J gene is TRBJ1-1, the V gene TRBV27; D remains ambiguous. Looked up from germline, CDR1 is MNHEY and CDR2 is SMNVEV (reference sequence). Trimming removed 5 bases at V and 0 bases at J, with 7 bases between. The CDR3 spans 13 residues.